This entry lists 10 T cell receptor beta chains sequenced from one sample in a study of a mutant IDH1 vaccine in newly diagnosed glioma. The time point was: week 47, end of study. Every single dose of the vaccine, 300 ug of mutant IDH1 20-mer peptide, came with topical imiquimod. Antigens for these TCRs are unknown. TCRdb keeps only in-frame clones here, not all; method: immunoSEQ multiplex PCR. The data show about 55,000 clones, around three quarters seen once. The sample consisted of PBMCs, taken from a glioma patient whose treatment included an IDH1 peptide vaccine. These receptors all come from a woman aged 40-49 years with glioma. Some clones in this sample may be carry-over from other donors' samples.

The chain has TRBV5-4 and TRBJ2-3; 8 nucleotides line up with TRBD2. The CDR3 totals 13 residues. V trimming: 4 bases; J trimming: 6 bases; junction bases outside the gene matches: 4. Germline V lookup: CDR1 SGHNT, CDR2 YYREEE (reference sequence). The CDR3 DNA reads TGTGCCAGCAGCCCGACGGGGGGGGATACGCAGTATTTT. Protein product: CASSPTGGDTQYF.

This clone occurred a few times. V gene TRBV15 combines with J gene TRBJ2-5; D gene uncertain. V was clipped by 0 bases and J by 2 bases, with 10 bases between them. Germline CDR1 LNHNV, CDR2 YYDKDF (reference sequence). The CDR3 runs 15 residues. In nucleotides, the CDR3 is TGTGCCACCAGCAGAGATAGAGGCAGGCAAGAGACCCAGTACTTC. It encodes CATSRDRGRQETQYF.

The chain is built from TRBV10-3 and TRBJ1-2, with TRBD1 matching 11 bases. The CDR3 is 14 residues long. The J segment lost 13 bases and the V segment lost 3 bases, leaving 10 bases of the junction unmatched. In germline, CDR1 is ENHRY, CDR2 SYGVKD. CDR3 loop: CAISDPGQGAQGTF. In nucleotides, the CDR3 is TGTGCCATCAGTGATCCCGGACAGGGGGCGCAAGGCACCTTC.

The V gene is TRBV19, the J gene TRBJ2-7; 9 bases map to TRBD2. The CDR3 runs to 12 residues. V shed 4 bases and J 5 bases; nucleotides not matched to a gene: 0. From germline, CDR1 is LNHDA and CDR2 SQIVND (reference sequence). In nucleotides, the CDR3 is TGTGCCAGTAGTACTAGCGGGAACGAGCAGTACTTC. Protein product: CASSTSGNEQYF.

J is TRBJ2-7 and V is TRBV2; tentative D call: TRBD2 (6 bases). Germline V gene data show CDR1 as SNHLY and CDR2 as FYNNEI. Trimming stripped 6 bases from V and 5 bases from J, with 17 bases between. CDR3 size: 14 residues. CDR3 DNA: TGTGCCAGCAGCCGGGGGTCTCCGGGCGACGAGCAGTACTTC. Its protein product is CASSRGSPGDEQYF.

The chain carries TRBV18 and TRBJ2-7; D uncertain. V was clipped by 0 bases and J by 6 bases, with 9 bases between them. The CDR3 extends over 13 amino acids. From germline, CDR1 is KGHSH and CDR2 LQKENI. In DNA form, the CDR3 reads TGTGCCAGCTCACCACCTCCATTGAGCGAGCAGTACTTC. Amino acids: CASSPPPLSEQYF.

This chain uses TRBV10-3 with TRBJ1-4; D possibly corresponds to TRBD1 (5 bases). CDR1 ENHRY and CDR2 SYGVKD come from the germline V gene. With 9 bases removed from V and 4 bases from J, the gap between germline ends came to 12 bases. The CDR3 has 13 residues. The CDR3 region is CAIRQRHNEKLFF. The CDR3 DNA is TGTGCCATTCGACAGCGACATAATGAAAAACTGTTTTTT.

The chain employs TRBV11-2 and TRBJ1-5; D is uncertain. Trimming took 5 bases from V and 4 from J, leaving 9 bases between them. Germline V gives CDR1 SGHAT, CDR2 FQNNGV. The CDR3 covers 13 residues. CDR3 residues: CASSLGSNQPQHF. The CDR3 nucleotides read TGTGCCAGCAGCCTCGGGTCTAATCAGCCCCAGCATTTT.

For the CDR3, the DNA is TGCAGCGTGAGACTAGCGGGGGCCTTTGAAAGCTCCTACAATGAGCAGTTCTTC. This sequence encodes CSVRLAGAFESSYNEQFF. The chain links TRBV29-1 to TRBJ2-1, with 12 bases fitting TRBD2. Germline values: CDR1 SQVTM, CDR2 ANQGSEA. This CDR3 contains 18 residues. Trimming cost V 6 bases and J 0 bases; bases outside gene matches: 12.

The genes are TRBV30 and TRBJ2-4, with D maybe TRBD1 (5 bases). Germline V lookup: CDR1 GTSNPN, CDR2 SVGIG (reference sequence). V lost 1 base and J 7 bases, leaving 11 bases between the germline ends. The CDR3 loop spans 13 amino acids. Here the CDR3 DNA reads TGTGCCTGGAGTGGGGGCCCCGGGAACATTCAGTACTTC. Translating gives CAWSGGPGNIQYF.